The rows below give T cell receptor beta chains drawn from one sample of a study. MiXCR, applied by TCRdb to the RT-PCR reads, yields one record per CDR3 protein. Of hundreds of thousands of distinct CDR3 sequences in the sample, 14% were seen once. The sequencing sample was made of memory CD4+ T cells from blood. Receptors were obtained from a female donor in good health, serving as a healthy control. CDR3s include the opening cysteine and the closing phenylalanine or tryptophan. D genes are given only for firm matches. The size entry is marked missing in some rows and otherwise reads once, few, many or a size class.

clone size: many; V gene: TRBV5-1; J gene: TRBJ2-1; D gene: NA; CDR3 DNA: TGCGCCAGCAGCTTGCATGCGGGTACCTACAATGAGCAGTTCTTC; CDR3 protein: CASSLHAGTYNEQFF
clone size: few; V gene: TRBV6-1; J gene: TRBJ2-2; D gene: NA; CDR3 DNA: TGTGCCAGCAGTGACCGCACGACGATTGCGAACACCGGGGAGCTGTTTTTT; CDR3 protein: CASSDRTTIANTGELFF
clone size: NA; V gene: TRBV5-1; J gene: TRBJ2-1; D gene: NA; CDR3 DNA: TGCGCCAGCAGCTTGTTGGCTGCGGGGACGTACAATGAGCAGTTCTTC; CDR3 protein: CASSLLAAGTYNEQFF
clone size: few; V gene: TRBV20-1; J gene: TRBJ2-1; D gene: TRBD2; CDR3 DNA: TGCAGTGTGAGCGGGATAGCCTACAATGAGCAGTTCTTC; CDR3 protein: CSVSGIAYNEQFF
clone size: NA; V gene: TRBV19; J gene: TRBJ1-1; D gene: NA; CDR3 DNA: TGTGCCAGTATTACGAGGGGGGGGACTGAAGCTTTCTTT; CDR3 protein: CASITRGGTEAFF
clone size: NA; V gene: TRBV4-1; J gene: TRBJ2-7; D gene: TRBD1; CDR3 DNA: TGCGCCAGCAGCCAACAAGTACGGGGACAGGACTACGAGCAGTACTTC; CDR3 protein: CASSQQVRGQDYEQYF
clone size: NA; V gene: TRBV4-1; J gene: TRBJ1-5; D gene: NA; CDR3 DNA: TGCGCCAGCAGCCAAGTGGAACGCAATCAGCCCCAGCATTTT; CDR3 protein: CASSQVERNQPQHF
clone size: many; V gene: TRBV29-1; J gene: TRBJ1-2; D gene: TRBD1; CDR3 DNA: TGCAGCGTTGAAGAGGGGCAGACAGGGGTCTATGGCTACACCTTC; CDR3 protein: CSVEEGQTGVYGYTF
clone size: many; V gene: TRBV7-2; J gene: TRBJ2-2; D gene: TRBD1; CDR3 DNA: TGTGCCAGCAGCTTAAACAGGGGGGCCGGGGAGCTGTTTTTT; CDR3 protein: CASSLNRGAGELFF
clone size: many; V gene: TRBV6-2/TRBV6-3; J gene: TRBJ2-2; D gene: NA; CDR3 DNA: TGTGCCAGCAGTTATCCGGACAGAAACACCGGGGAGCTGTTTTTT; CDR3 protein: CASSYPDRNTGELFF
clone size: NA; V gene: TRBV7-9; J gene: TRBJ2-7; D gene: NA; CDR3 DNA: TGTGCCAGCAGCTTAGACGCGGACTCCTACGAGCAGTACTTC; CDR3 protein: CASSLDADSYEQYF
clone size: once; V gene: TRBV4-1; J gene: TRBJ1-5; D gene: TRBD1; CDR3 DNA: TGCGCCAGCAGCCCTGGGACAGGCGAGTTTCAGCCCCAGCATTTT; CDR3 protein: CASSPGTGEFQPQHF
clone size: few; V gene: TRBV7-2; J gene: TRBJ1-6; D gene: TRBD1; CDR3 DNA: TGTGCCAGCAGCACAGGACAGGGTCTTTATTCACCCCTCCACTTT; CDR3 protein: CASSTGQGLYSPLHF
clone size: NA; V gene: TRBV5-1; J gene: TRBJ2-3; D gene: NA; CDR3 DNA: TGCGCCAGCAGCTGGGGGACATCAAGCACAGATACGCAGTATTTT; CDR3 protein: CASSWGTSSTDTQYF
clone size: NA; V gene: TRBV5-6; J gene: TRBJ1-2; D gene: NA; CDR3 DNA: TGTGCCAGCAGCTTGTGGCAGGACTACACCTTC; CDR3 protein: CASSLWQDYTF
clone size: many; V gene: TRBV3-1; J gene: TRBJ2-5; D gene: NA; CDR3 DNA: TGTGCCAGCAGCCAGAGGGCCCTGGGGTACCAAGAGACCCAGTACTTC; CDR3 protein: CASSQRALGYQETQYF
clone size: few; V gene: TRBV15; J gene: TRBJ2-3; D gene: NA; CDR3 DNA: TGTGCCACCAGCAACCGACTCCCAGATACGCAGTATTTT; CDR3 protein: CATSNRLPDTQYF
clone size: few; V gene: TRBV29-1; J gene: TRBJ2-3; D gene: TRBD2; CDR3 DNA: TGCAGCGTCCTTGGACTAGCGGGAGGTCCAGATACGCAGTATTTT; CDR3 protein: CSVLGLAGGPDTQYF
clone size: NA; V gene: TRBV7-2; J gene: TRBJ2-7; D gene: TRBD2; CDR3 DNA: TGTGCCAGCAGCTCGCCACGTCTAGCGGGGGTCACCTACGAGCAGTACTTC; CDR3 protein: CASSSPRLAGVTYEQYF
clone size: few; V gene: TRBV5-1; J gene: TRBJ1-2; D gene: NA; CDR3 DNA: TGCGCCAGCAGCGTAGGGGAACGCTATGGCTACACCTTC; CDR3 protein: CASSVGERYGYTF
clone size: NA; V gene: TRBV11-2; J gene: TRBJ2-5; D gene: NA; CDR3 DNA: TGTGCCAGCAGCCCCTCCACAGAGCAAGAGACCCAGTACTTC; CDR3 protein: CASSPSTEQETQYF
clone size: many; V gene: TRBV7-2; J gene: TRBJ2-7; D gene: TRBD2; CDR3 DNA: TGTGCCAGCAGCGAACGGACTAGTTTCGAGCAGTACTTC; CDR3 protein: CASSERTSFEQYF
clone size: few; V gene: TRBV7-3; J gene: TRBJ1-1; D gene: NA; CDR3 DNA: TGTGCCAGCAGCCTCCTCGGGGCGGGGGGGAACACTGAAGCTTTCTTT; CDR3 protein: CASSLLGAGGNTEAFF
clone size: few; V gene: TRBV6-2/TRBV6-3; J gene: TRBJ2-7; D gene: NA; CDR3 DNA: TGTGCCAGCGCGAGGACAGTTCCTTACTACGAGCAGTACTTC; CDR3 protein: CASARTVPYYEQYF
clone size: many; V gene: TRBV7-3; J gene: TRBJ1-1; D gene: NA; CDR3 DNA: TGTGCCAGCAGTCCCCGACAAGGGACTGAAGCTTTCTTT; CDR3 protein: CASSPRQGTEAFF
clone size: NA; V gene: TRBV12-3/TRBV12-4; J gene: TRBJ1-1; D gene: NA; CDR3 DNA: TGTGCCAGCAGTTTCGTTGGGGGTATGAACGCTGAAGCTTTCTTT; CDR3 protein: CASSFVGGMNAEAFF
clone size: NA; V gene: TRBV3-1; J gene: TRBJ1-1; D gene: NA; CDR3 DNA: TGTGCCAGCAGCCAAATACCCGGACGGAACACTGAAGCTTTCTTT; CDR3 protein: CASSQIPGRNTEAFF
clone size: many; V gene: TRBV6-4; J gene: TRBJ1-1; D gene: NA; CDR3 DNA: TGTGCCAGCAAGGACACTGAAGCTTTCTTT; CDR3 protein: CASKDTEAFF
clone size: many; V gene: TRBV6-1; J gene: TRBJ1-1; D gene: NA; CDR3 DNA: TGTGCCAGCAGTGAATTCGCAGAAAGCAACACTGAAGCTTTCTTT; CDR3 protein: CASSEFAESNTEAFF
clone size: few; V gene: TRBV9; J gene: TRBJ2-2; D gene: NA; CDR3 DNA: TGTGCCAGCAGCCCCCATAGGGACGGGGAGCTGTTTTTT; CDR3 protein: CASSPHRDGELFF
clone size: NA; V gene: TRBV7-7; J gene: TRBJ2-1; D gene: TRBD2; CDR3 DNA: TGTGCCAGCAGCTTAGGCGGGCCTAGCGGGGAGCAGTTCTTC; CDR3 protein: CASSLGGPSGEQFF
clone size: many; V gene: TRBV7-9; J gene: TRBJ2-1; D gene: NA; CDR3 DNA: TGTGCCAGCCCGCGGGAAAGCTCCTACAATGAGCAGTTCTTC; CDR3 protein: CASPRESSYNEQFF
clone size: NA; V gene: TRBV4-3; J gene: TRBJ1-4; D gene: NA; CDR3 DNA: TGCGCCAGCAGCCAACCCCCCTACGGAGTGGTTGAAAAACTGTTTTTT; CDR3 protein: CASSQPPYGVVEKLFF
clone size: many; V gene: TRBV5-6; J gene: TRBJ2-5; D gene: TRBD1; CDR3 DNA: TGTGCCAGCAGCAATACCGGGACAGGATGGGCCGCGACCCAGTACTTC; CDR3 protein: CASSNTGTGWAATQYF
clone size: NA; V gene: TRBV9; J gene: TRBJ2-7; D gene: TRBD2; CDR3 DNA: TGTGCCAGCAGGCCCGGGGGGGAAGAGGGCGAGCAGTACTTC; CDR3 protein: CASRPGGEEGEQYF
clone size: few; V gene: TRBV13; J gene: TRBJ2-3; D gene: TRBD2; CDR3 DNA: TGTGCCAGCAGCCAGCGGGGGTACACAGATACGCAGTATTTT; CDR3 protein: CASSQRGYTDTQYF
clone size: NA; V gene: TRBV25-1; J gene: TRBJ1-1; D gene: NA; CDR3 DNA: TGTGCCAGCCGCGGCTATCGGAGGGGGAACACTGAAGCTTTCTTT; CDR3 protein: CASRGYRRGNTEAFF
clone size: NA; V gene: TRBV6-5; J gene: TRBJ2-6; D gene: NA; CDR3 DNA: TGTGCCAGCAGTTACAGATCCTCTGGGGCCAACGTCCTGACTTTC; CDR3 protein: CASSYRSSGANVLTF
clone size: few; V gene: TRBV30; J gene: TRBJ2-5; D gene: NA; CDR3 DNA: TGTGCCTGGAGTGTTGGTACCGGGAGAGAGACCCAGTACTTC; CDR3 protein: CAWSVGTGRETQYF
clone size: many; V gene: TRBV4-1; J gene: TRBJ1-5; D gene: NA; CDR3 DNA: TGCGCCAGCAGCCAAGAAGTTGCGAGTTCCCAGCCCCAGCATTTT; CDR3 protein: CASSQEVASSQPQHF
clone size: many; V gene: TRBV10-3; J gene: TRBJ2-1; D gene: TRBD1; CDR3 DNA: TGTGCCATCACAGGGACAGGCACCTACAATGAGCAGTTCTTC; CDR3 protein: CAITGTGTYNEQFF